What follows are 10 T cell receptor beta chains derived from one specimen sequenced in a study of regulatory T cells in long-lasting Graves disease. Building the TCR beta libraries relied on iRepertoire HTBI primers, and CDR3 regions underwent Arm-PCR. TCRdb fed the multiplex PCR reads into MiXCR, producing one record per CDR3 protein. The repertoire has about 660,000 distinct CDR3 sequences, 30% of them found once; the top ten carry under 55%. Time point in this sample: persistent/refractory GD, antithyroid drugs over 5 years with positive TRAb. The authors made the TCR library using RNA they extracted from PBMCs. The starting material was peripheral blood mononuclear cells (PBMCs), obtained when the disease was refractory, from a patient treated with antithyroid drugs. Receptor source: a female donor with Graves disease.

A few counts support this clonotype. The chain combines TRBV9 with TRBJ1-1; no firm D call. The CDR3 totals 14 residues. CDR1 is SGDLS, CDR2 YYNGEE, per germline. The V end lost 3 bases, the J end lost 6 bases, and 15 bases lay between the germline ends. In DNA form, the CDR3 reads TGTGCCAGCAGCGGGACCCTCGGGAATCCTGAAGCTTTCTTT. This codes for CASSGTLGNPEAFF.

The V and J genes are TRBV19 and TRBJ1-6, with D perhaps TRBD1 (6 bases). V lost 3 bases, J lost 7 bases, and 22 bases lay in between. Looked up from germline, CDR1 is LNHDA and CDR2 is SQIVND (reference sequence). This CDR3 is 18 amino acids long. CDR3 loop: CASSILTWGRILNSPLHF. DNA of the CDR3: TGTGCCAGTAGTATCCTCACGTGGGGGCGCATCCTGAATTCACCCCTCCACTTT.

This chain connects TRBV14 to TRBJ1-2; no reliable D call. The germline CDR1 and CDR2 sequences are SGHDN and FVKESK. The V end lost 1 base, the J end lost 6 bases, and 15 bases lay between the germline ends. This CDR3 is built from 15 residues. Written as DNA, the CDR3 is TGTGCCAGCAGCCAAGGAAGGCGGGGTGTACATGGCTACACCTTC. Translating it yields CASSQGRRGVHGYTF.

Many counts were recorded for this clonotype. The chain employs TRBV11-2 and TRBJ1-5; perhaps TRBD1 as D (5 bases). The CDR3 has 15 amino acids. V was clipped by 1 base and J by 6 bases, with 13 bases between them. From germline, CDR1 is SGHAT and CDR2 FQNNGV. The CDR3 loop reads CASSLGGGTSQPQHF. CDR3 coding DNA: TGTGCCAGCAGCTTAGGTGGGGGTACTAGTCAGCCCCAGCATTTT.

This clonotype was counted only a few times. The chain couples TRBV3-1 to TRBJ2-7, with 8 bases that match TRBD1. Germline lookup yields CDR1 LGHDT and CDR2 YNNKEL (reference sequence). After removal of 3 bases from V and 6 bases from J, the junction contained 10 bases not matched to a gene. The CDR3 has 15 amino acids. CDR3 loop: CASSHGAGTGGEQYF. The CDR3 nucleotides are TGTGCCAGCAGCCACGGGGCCGGGACAGGCGGCGAGCAGTACTTC.

The chain is built from TRBV20-1 and TRBJ2-2; TRBD1 might be the D (5 bases). CDR1 DFQATT and CDR2 SNEGSKA come from the germline V gene (reference sequence). The CDR3 runs to 16 residues. V was clipped by 1 base and J by 4 bases, with 16 bases between them. The CDR3, as DNA: TGCAGTGCTAGAGCGGGCTTAGGGGTTAGCACCGGGGAGCTGTTTTTT. Translated: CSARAGLGVSTGELFF.

The V and J genes are TRBV5-1 and TRBJ2-7; 9 positions match TRBD2. The CDR3 totals 16 residues. V gave up 0 bases and J gave up 2 bases; unmatched junction bases: 6. Germline assignment: CDR1 SGHRS and CDR2 YFSETQ. The CDR3 bases are TGCGCCAGCAGCTTGGGGGTTAGCGGGAGTCCCTACGAGCAGTACTTC. Amino acid sequence: CASSLGVSGSPYEQYF.

The chain links TRBV3-1 to TRBJ1-2; 7 bases map to TRBD1. The CDR3 runs 16 residues. Germline CDR1 is LGHDT and CDR2 is YNNKEL (reference sequence). V dropped 2 bases and J dropped 0; count of bases not matched to a gene: 6. The CDR3 is CASSQTHTGANYGYTF. In nucleotides, the CDR3 is TGTGCCAGCAGCCAAACCCACACAGGGGCTAACTATGGCTACACCTTC. The full variable domain, rest sourced from reference TRBV3-1 and TRBJ1-2, is DTAVSQTPKYLVTQMGNDKSIKCEQNLGHDTMYWYKQDSKKFLKIMFSYNNKELIINETVPNRFSPKSPDKAHLNLHINSLELGDSAVYFCASSQTHTGANYGYTFGSGTRLTVV.

The CDR3 loop reads CSASSQSYNSPLHF. The CDR3 DNA sequence: TGCAGTGCTAGTAGTCAGTCCTATAATTCACCCCTCCACTTT. This sequence joins TRBV20-1 and TRBJ1-6; D unclear. CDR1 DFQATT and CDR2 SNEGSKA come from the germline V gene (reference sequence). V lost 3 bases and J 1 base, leaving 7 bases between the germline ends. The CDR3 extends over 14 amino acids.

This clonotype has only a few counts. This chain uses TRBV6-1 with TRBJ1-1; D remains ambiguous. The CDR3 loop spans 13 amino acids. Germline V gives CDR1 MNHNS, CDR2 SASEGT. Trimming shortened V by 7 bases and J by 4 bases, and 13 bases separated the two germline ends. The CDR3 loop reads CASTDPRVTEAFF. CDR3 DNA: TGTGCCAGCACCGACCCGAGGGTCACTGAAGCTTTCTTT.